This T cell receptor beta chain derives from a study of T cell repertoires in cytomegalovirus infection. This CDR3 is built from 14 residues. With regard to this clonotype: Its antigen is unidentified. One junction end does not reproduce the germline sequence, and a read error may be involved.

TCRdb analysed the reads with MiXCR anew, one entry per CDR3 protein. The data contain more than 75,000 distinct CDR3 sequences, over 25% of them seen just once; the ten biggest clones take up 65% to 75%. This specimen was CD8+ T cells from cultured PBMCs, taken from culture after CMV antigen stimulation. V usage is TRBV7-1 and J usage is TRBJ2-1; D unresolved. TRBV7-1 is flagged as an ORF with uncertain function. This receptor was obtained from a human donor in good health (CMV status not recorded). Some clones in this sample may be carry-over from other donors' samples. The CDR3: CASSPDEALQEQSF. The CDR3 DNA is TGTGCCAGCAGCCCCGACGAAGCCCTTCAAGAGCAGTCCTTC.